Here is one TCR beta chain with its context. Its cognate antigen is unknown. Germline CDR1 reads MNHEY; CDR2 reads SVGAGI. This CDR3 spans 15 amino acids. After removal of 8 bases from V and 1 base from J, the junction contained 6 bases not matched to a gene. This sample was included in a study of graft-versus-host responses after intestinal transplantation. On the study more broadly: Each recipient received anti-thymocyte globulin induction, then tacrolimus and steroids for approximately 3 years. Points from the study as a whole: GvH clonotypes were identified within recipient marrow, with a subset emerging first in ileum or blood. Declines in HvG clones occurring early post-transplant were associated with peak circulating GvH clone levels. Individuals who had graft-donor T cell macrochimerism had allografts that showed high graft-versus-host to host-versus-graft clonal ratios.

Only in-frame clones appear in the TCRdb table, and some are missing; sequencing was by immunoSEQ multiplex PCR. The sample has roughly 64,000 clones, 85% to 95% seen once. The sample consisted of unstimulated CD8+ T cells sorted from spleen or lymph node cells, taken before transplant. This clonotype originated in a human donor who was the organ donor for an intestinal transplant. The V gene is TRBV6-5, the J gene TRBJ1-5; TRBD1 agrees at 9 bases. The CDR3 spells CASGRQGGSNQPQHF. In DNA form, the CDR3 reads TGTGCCAGCGGCAGACAGGGGGGGAGCAATCAGCCCCAGCATTTT.